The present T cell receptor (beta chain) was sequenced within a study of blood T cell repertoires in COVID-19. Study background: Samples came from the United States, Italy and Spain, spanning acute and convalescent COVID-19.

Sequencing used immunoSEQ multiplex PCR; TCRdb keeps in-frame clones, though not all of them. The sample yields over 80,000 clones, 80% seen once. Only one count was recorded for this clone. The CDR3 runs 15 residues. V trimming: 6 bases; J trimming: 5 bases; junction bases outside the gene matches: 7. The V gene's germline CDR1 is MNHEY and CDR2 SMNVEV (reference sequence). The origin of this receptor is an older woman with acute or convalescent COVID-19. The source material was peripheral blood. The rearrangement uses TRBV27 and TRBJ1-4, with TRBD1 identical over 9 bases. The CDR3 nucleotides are TGTGCCAGCAGGCTACAGGGGGCGCGGAATGAAAAACTGTTTTTT. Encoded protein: CASRLQGARNEKLFF.